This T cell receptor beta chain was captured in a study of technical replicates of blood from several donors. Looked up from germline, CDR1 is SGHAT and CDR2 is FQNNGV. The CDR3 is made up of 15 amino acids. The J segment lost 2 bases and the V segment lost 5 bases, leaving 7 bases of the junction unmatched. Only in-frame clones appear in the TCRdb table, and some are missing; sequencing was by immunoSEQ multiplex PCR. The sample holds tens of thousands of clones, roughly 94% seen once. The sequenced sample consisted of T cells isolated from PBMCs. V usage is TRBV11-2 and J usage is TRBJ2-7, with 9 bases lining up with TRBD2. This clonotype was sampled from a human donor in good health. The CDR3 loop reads CASSTGPSGAYEQYF. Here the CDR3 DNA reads TGTGCCAGCAGCACCGGGCCTAGCGGGGCCTACGAGCAGTACTTC. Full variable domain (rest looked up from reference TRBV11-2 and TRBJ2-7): EAGVAQSPRYKIIEKRQSVAFWCNPISGHATLYWYQQILGQGPKLLIQFQNNGVVDDSQLPKDRFSAERLKGVDSTLKIQPAKLEDSAVYLCASSTGPSGAYEQYFGPGTRLTVT.